A selection of T cell receptor beta chains follows, all from one sample in a study of CD8 T cells in ankylosing spondylitis. TCRdb reprocessed the 5' RACE reads via MiXCR and lists one record per CDR3 protein. The sample comprises under 30,000 distinct CDR3 sequences, over 10% of which are singletons, and about 32% rests with the top ten. Sequenced: blood. All receptors derive from a male donor with ankylosing spondylitis or in good health (not recorded which). The CDR3 runs from the conserved cysteine through the conserved F or W. A D gene is named only where the DNA matches it firmly. Clone size appears in some rows only: once, few, many, or a class for an expanded clone.

V	D	size	J	CDR3	DNA
TRBV27	.	.	TRBJ1-4	CASRLDGRNEKLFF	TGTGCCAGCAGGCTGGACGGACGTAATGAAAAACTGTTTTTT
TRBV2	.	few	TRBJ1-4	CASSDGTAFGKLFF	TGTGCCAGCAGTGATGGAACAGCGTTTGGAAAACTGTTTTTT
TRBV2	.	few	TRBJ2-6	CASKPAGSGANVLTF	TGTGCCAGCAAACCGGCGGGGTCTGGGGCCAACGTCCTGACTTTC
TRBV28	.	.	TRBJ2-3	CASTQQRGTQYF	TGTGCCAGCACCCAGCAAAGGGGTACGCAGTATTTT
TRBV5-1	.	.	TRBJ2-3	CASSPTPGRRTDTQYF	TGCGCCAGCAGCCCAACCCCCGGAAGGAGAACAGATACGCAGTATTTT
TRBV28	.	many	TRBJ2-7	CASSIYPDYEQYF	TGTGCCAGCAGCATTTACCCGGACTACGAGCAGTACTTC
TRBV7-8	.	few	TRBJ1-4	CASSRSYEKLFF	TGTGCCAGCAGCCGATCTTATGAAAAACTGTTTTTT
TRBV20-1	.	few	TRBJ2-7	CSASSGLKSNYEQYF	TGCAGTGCTAGCTCGGGTCTCAAGTCTAACTACGAGCAGTACTTC
TRBV13	.	.	TRBJ2-5	CASSLGWGRTLQETQYF	TGTGCCAGCAGCTTAGGGTGGGGACGGACGCTACAAGAGACCCAGTACTTC
TRBV11-2	TRBD2	.	TRBJ2-3	CASSLELAGSDTQYF	TGTGCCAGCAGCTTAGAACTAGCGGGATCAGATACGCAGTATTTT
TRBV20-1	.	many	TRBJ2-3	CSARGRGTPFGDTQYF	TGCAGTGCTAGGGGAAGGGGGACTCCTTTCGGAGATACGCAGTATTTT
TRBV3-1	TRBD1	few	TRBJ2-7	CASSLRGRGYEQYF	TGTGCCAGCAGCCTAAGGGGGCGCGGCTACGAGCAGTACTTC
TRBV29-1	.	many	TRBJ2-5	CSVDGVEWATQYF	TGCAGCGTTGACGGGGTGGAATGGGCCACCCAGTACTTC
TRBV27	.	.	TRBJ2-1	CASSLGGIYNEQFF	TGTGCCAGCAGTTTAGGGGGGATCTACAATGAGCAGTTCTTC
TRBV14	TRBD2	.	TRBJ2-1	CASSQERLAGHNEQFF	TGTGCCAGCAGCCAAGAAAGACTAGCGGGGCACAATGAGCAGTTCTTC
TRBV14	TRBD1	few	TRBJ2-2	CASSQFIGTGSGELFF	TGTGCCAGCAGCCAATTCATTGGGACAGGCTCAGGGGAGCTGTTTTTT
TRBV9	.	.	TRBJ1-3	CASSVGMSGNTIYF	TGTGCCAGCAGCGTGGGGATGTCTGGAAACACCATATATTTT
TRBV14	.	.	TRBJ2-3	CASSQGLSGYNTDTQYF	TGTGCCAGCAGCCAAGGGTTGAGCGGGTATAACACAGATACGCAGTATTTT
TRBV4-1	.	few	TRBJ2-1	CASSQDGLEGRYEQFF	TGCGCCAGCAGCCAAGATGGATTAGAAGGACGGTATGAGCAGTTCTTC
TRBV6-2/TRBV6-3	TRBD1	.	TRBJ1-2	CASSAPGQGAYGYTF	TGTGCCAGCAGCGCCCCGGGACAGGGGGCGTATGGCTACACCTTC
TRBV12-3/TRBV12-4	.	.	TRBJ2-3	CASTLTRTDTQYF	TGTGCCAGCACCCTTACCAGAACAGATACGCAGTATTTT
TRBV5-6	.	few	TRBJ2-1	CASSLMGRYEQFF	TGTGCCAGCAGCTTGATGGGGAGATATGAGCAGTTCTTC
TRBV12-3/TRBV12-4	TRBD1	.	TRBJ2-5	CASSSRDRGETQYF	TGTGCCAGCAGCTCCCGGGACAGGGGTGAGACCCAGTACTTC
TRBV20-1	TRBD2	many	TRBJ2-1	CSARDPSGRGDNEQFF	TGCAGTGCTAGAGATCCTAGCGGGAGAGGTGACAATGAGCAGTTCTTC
TRBV20-1	.	few	TRBJ2-6	CSAPSTWSSGANVLTF	TGCAGTGCTCCAAGTACTTGGAGCTCTGGGGCCAACGTCCTGACTTTC
TRBV15	.	many	TRBJ2-5	CATSRSLLGETQYF	TGTGCCACCAGCAGATCCCTGCTAGGAGAGACCCAGTACTTC
TRBV9	.	many	TRBJ2-1	CASSVVGYGEQFF	TGTGCCAGCAGCGTAGTCGGCTACGGTGAGCAGTTCTTC
TRBV6-1	TRBD2	many	TRBJ2-1	CASSTTGTINNEQFF	TGTGCCAGCAGTACTACCGGGACTATCAACAATGAGCAGTTCTTC
TRBV6-1	.	.	TRBJ1-1	CDSSLLFGKTNTEAFF	TGTGACAGCAGTCTCTTGTTCGGAAAAACGAACACTGAAGCTTTCTTT
TRBV12-3/TRBV12-4	TRBD2	many	TRBJ2-7	CASSLSGSGHDEQYF	TGTGCCAGCAGCCTTAGCGGGAGTGGTCACGACGAGCAGTACTTC
TRBV25-1	.	many	TRBJ2-7	CASSESSSGNSYEQYF	TGTGCCAGCAGTGAATCGAGCTCAGGGAACTCCTACGAGCAGTACTTC
TRBV3-1	.	many	TRBJ2-7	CASSHPVSPLLRF	TGTGCCAGCAGCCATCCTGTTTCGCCGCTCCTTAGGTTC
TRBV7-2	TRBD2	many	TRBJ2-1	CASSLVGTSGRFSSNEQFF	TGTGCCAGCAGCTTAGTCGGGACTAGCGGGAGGTTCTCCTCCAATGAGCAGTTCTTC
TRBV27	.	.	TRBJ1-6	CASSFAGRGSPLHF	TGTGCCAGCAGTTTCGCAGGGCGAGGGTCACCCCTCCACTTT
TRBV7-2	.	many	TRBJ2-2	CASSSTDTGELFF	TGTGCCAGCAGCTCGACTGACACCGGGGAGCTGTTTTTT